Below, 7 T cell receptor beta chains from the same sample are listed, as sequenced in a study of post-analysis software for immune sequencing data. Points from the study as a whole: Five TRBV segments, including TRBV5-6, TRBV5-1 and TRBV20-1, were more frequent in patients than controls.

The authors incorporated unique molecular identifiers into the TCR beta cDNA libraries. Each CDR3 protein is one row after TCRdb ran MiXCR on the PCR reads. This sample has hundreds of thousands of distinct CDR3 sequences; 25% to 30% occur once, and the top ten carry approximately 0.55%. These receptors are not linked to any known antigen. The sequenced sample consisted of blood. The receptors come from a girl aged 10-17 years with multiple sclerosis.

This clonotype has just a few counts. V is TRBV7-9 and J is TRBJ2-1; TRBD2 agrees at 14 bases. The V gene end was trimmed by 1 base and the J gene end by 9 bases; junction bases not matched to a gene: 2. The CDR3 runs 15 residues. The germline CDR1 and CDR2 sequences are SEHNR and FQNEAQ (reference sequence). The CDR3 protein is CASSLGGTSGSEQFF. The DNA for the CDR3 is TGTGCCAGCAGCTTAGGAGGGACTAGCGGGAGTGAGCAGTTCTTC.

The chain couples TRBV7-2 to TRBJ2-3; 7 bases are shared with TRBD2. V lost 2 bases to trimming and J lost 6 bases; unmatched junction nucleotides: 11. The CDR3 consists of 16 residues. Germline CDR1 reads SGHTA; CDR2 reads FQGNSA. The CDR3 here is CASSLRGGGVWDTQYF. As DNA, the CDR3 is TGTGCCAGCAGCTTACGAGGCGGGGGTGTCTGGGATACGCAGTATTTT.

This clonotype was counted between two and nine times. CDR3 in amino acids: CASTLRPGRSYEQYF. In DNA, the CDR3 is TGTGCCAGCACCCTCCGACCGGGTCGTTCCTACGAGCAGTACTTC. This chain uses TRBV6-5 with TRBJ2-7; D not certain. This CDR3 has 15 amino acids. With 7 bases removed from V and 1 base from J, the gap between germline ends came to 17 bases. From germline, CDR1 is MNHEY and CDR2 SVGAGI.

This clonotype was observed a handful of times. At one boundary the junction diverges from the germline segment, which might be a read error. This chain links TRBV7-2 with TRBJ2-1; 7 bases line up with TRBD2. The length of the CDR3 is 15 residues. Per the germline V gene, CDR1 is SGHTA and CDR2 is FQGNSA. The CDR3 spells CATSIGRVGNNEQFF. CDR3 DNA: TGTGCCACCAGCATTGGGAGGGTCGGGAACAATGAGCAGTTCTTC.

V and J are TRBV9 and TRBJ2-3; 10 nucleotides line up with TRBD2. The CDR3 spans 15 residues. Germline-derived CDR1 and CDR2 are SGDLS and YYNGEE. J gave up 4 bases and V 0 bases, and 2 bases lay outside the gene matches. The DNA for the CDR3 is TGTGCCAGCAGCGTAGATAGCGGGGGGCCAGATACGCAGTATTTT. Its translation is CASSVDSGGPDTQYF.

J is TRBJ2-1 and V is TRBV14; 7 nucleotides line up with TRBD1. J gave up 3 bases and V 3 bases, and 2 bases lay outside the gene matches. This CDR3 is built from 14 residues. Germline V gene sequence: CDR1 SGHDN, CDR2 FVKESK. CDR3 coding DNA: TGTGCCAGCAGCCACAGGGGGATCTACAATGAGCAGTTCTTC. Amino acids: CASSHRGIYNEQFF.

The V and J genes are TRBV4-3 and TRBJ2-5, with a possible D match to TRBD1 (5 bases). V was pared by 0 bases and J by 0 bases, with 11 bases between. CDR3 size: 16 residues. The V gene's germline CDR1 is LGHNA and CDR2 YSLEER. CDR3 sequence: CASSQERQTDQETQYF. CDR3 DNA: TGCGCCAGCAGCCAAGAACGTCAGACAGACCAAGAGACCCAGTACTTC.